The rows below give T cell receptor beta chains drawn from one sample of a study of OX40 agonist ivuxolimab in advanced cancers. TCRdb's table, derived via immunoSEQ multiplex PCR, lists solely in-frame clones and lacks some. Seen here are tens of thousands of clones, around 90% observed once, and the top ten hold about 1.1%. Here the sequenced sample was CD4+ or CD8+ T cells sorted from blood, taken in a trial of the OX40 agonist ivuxolimab. The receptors were gathered from an adult with an advanced solid tumor such as melanoma, head and neck, liver or kidney cancer. Both conserved end residues are part of each CDR3. A D gene is named only where the DNA matches it firmly. The size entry is marked missing in some rows and otherwise reads once, few, many or a size class.

size: NA
D: TRBD1
J: TRBJ2-1
V: TRBV10-3
CDR3: CAISRKTTDRTGSYNEQFF
DNA: TGTGCCATCAGTCGCAAAACTACCGACAGGACAGGGTCCTACAATGAGCAGTTCTTC

size: NA
D: TRBD1
J: TRBJ2-5
V: TRBV19
CDR3: CASRTGQGKTQYF
DNA: TGTGCCAGTAGGACCGGACAGGGAAAGACCCAGTACTTC

size: NA
D: TRBD2
J: TRBJ2-3
V: TRBV28
CDR3: CASSLRTSGRRYPDTQYF
DNA: TGTGCCAGCAGTCTACGGACTAGCGGGAGGAGGTATCCAGATACGCAGTATTTT

size: NA
D: TRBD2
J: TRBJ2-1
V: TRBV30
CDR3: CAWTLLAKSEQFF
DNA: TGTGCCTGGACCCTACTAGCGAAAAGTGAGCAGTTCTTC

size: NA
D: TRBD1
J: TRBJ1-5
V: TRBV6-5
CDR3: CASSKQGHQPQHF
DNA: TGTGCCAGCAGTAAACAGGGGCATCAGCCCCAGCATTTT

size: NA
D: NA
J: TRBJ2-1
V: TRBV7-2
CDR3: CASSFIRGPASEQFF
DNA: TGTGCCAGCAGCTTCATAAGGGGACCTGCTTCTGAGCAGTTCTTC

size: once
D: NA
J: TRBJ2-7
V: TRBV18
CDR3: CASSPGQFPYEQYF
DNA: TGTGCCAGCTCACCTGGACAGTTCCCCTACGAGCAGTACTTC

size: NA
D: TRBD1
J: TRBJ1-5
V: TRBV6-6
CDR3: CASSREQGVNNQPQHF
DNA: TGTGCCAGCAGCCGTGAACAGGGGGTTAATAATCAGCCCCAGCATTTT

size: once
D: NA
J: TRBJ1-2
V: TRBV28
CDR3: CATNGGNYGYTF
DNA: TGTGCCACTAATGGGGGGAACTATGGCTACACCTTC

size: NA
D: NA
J: TRBJ2-5
V: TRBV7-2
CDR3: CATGSPNQETQYF
DNA: TGTGCCACCGGAAGCCCAAACCAAGAGACCCAGTACTTC

size: NA
D: NA
J: TRBJ2-7
V: TRBV7-9
CDR3: CASSLAGVTYEQYF
DNA: TGTGCCAGCAGCTTAGCGGGAGTTACCTACGAGCAGTACTTC

size: NA
D: NA
J: TRBJ2-1
V: TRBV4-2
CDR3: CASRPSASDNYNEQFF
DNA: TGTGCCAGCAGACCTTCCGCGTCAGACAACTACAATGAGCAGTTCTTC

size: NA
D: TRBD1
J: TRBJ1-1
V: TRBV2
CDR3: CASSAQGEGVAFF
DNA: TGTGCCAGCAGTGCACAGGGGGAGGGCGTAGCTTTCTTT

size: NA
D: NA
J: TRBJ2-7
V: TRBV11-2
CDR3: CASTIGTVSYEQYF
DNA: TGTGCCAGCACCATAGGGACTGTCTCCTACGAGCAGTACTTC

size: NA
D: NA
J: TRBJ1-5
V: TRBV30
CDR3: CAWSGPGQPQHF
DNA: TGTGCCTGGAGTGGCCCTGGTCAGCCCCAGCATTTT

size: NA
D: NA
J: TRBJ2-6
V: TRBV19
CDR3: CASNLQDSVLTF
DNA: TGTGCCAGTAACCTACAGGATTCCGTCCTGACTTTC

size: NA
D: NA
J: TRBJ1-5
V: TRBV28
CDR3: CASSLTSVSNQPQHF
DNA: TGTGCCAGCAGTTTAACCAGCGTTAGCAATCAGCCCCAGCATTTT

size: NA
D: NA
J: TRBJ2-1
V: TRBV7-9
CDR3: CASSLGLRYNEQFF
DNA: TGTGCCAGCAGCTTAGGGCTGAGATACAATGAGCAGTTCTTC

size: NA
D: NA
J: TRBJ2-6
V: TRBV4-3
CDR3: CASSQYSGTPPGAGANVLTF
DNA: TGCGCCAGCAGCCAGTACTCCGGGACACCCCCCGGGGCTGGGGCCAACGTCCTGACTTTC

size: NA
D: NA
J: TRBJ1-2
V: TRBV30
CDR3: CAWRDVGAIGYGYTF
DNA: TGTGCCTGGAGGGACGTCGGCGCTATAGGCTATGGCTACACCTTC

size: NA
D: NA
J: TRBJ2-4
V: TRBV7-9
CDR3: CASRIFRQLAKNIQYF
DNA: TGTGCCAGCAGAATCTTCCGTCAATTAGCCAAAAACATTCAGTACTTC

size: NA
D: NA
J: TRBJ1-1
V: TRBV6-5
CDR3: CASSPLELMNTEAFF
DNA: TGTGCCAGCAGTCCGTTAGAGTTGATGAACACTGAAGCTTTCTTT

size: NA
D: NA
J: TRBJ2-4
V: TRBV7-9
CDR3: CASSSVEQGNIQYF
DNA: TGTGCCAGCAGCTCCGTTGAACAGGGAAACATTCAGTACTTC

size: once
D: TRBD1
J: TRBJ2-7
V: TRBV5-1
CDR3: CASSLWTGTYEQYF
DNA: TGCGCCAGCAGCTTGTGGACAGGGACCTACGAGCAGTACTTC

size: NA
D: NA
J: TRBJ2-7
V: TRBV11-2
CDR3: CASSSMYEQYF
DNA: TGTGCCAGCAGCTCTATGTACGAGCAGTACTTC

size: NA
D: NA
J: TRBJ2-7
V: TRBV5-6
CDR3: CASSLAAKSYEQYF
DNA: TGTGCCAGCAGCTTGGCCGCTAAAAGCTACGAGCAGTACTTC